The rows below give T cell receptor beta chains drawn from one sample of a study of blood T cell repertoires in COVID-19. The repertoire was sequenced with immunoSEQ multiplex PCR; TCRdb's copy has only in-frame clones and lacks some. The sample lists more than 300,000 clones, around 87% seen once, with about 2.1% in the top ten. Input material: PBMCs or T cells enriched from blood (not recorded which). The receptors here all came from a middle-aged man in a cohort exposed to, infected with or recovered from COVID-19 (not recorded which). The CDR3 runs from the conserved cysteine through the conserved F or W.

v_call	j_call	cdr3_aa
TRBV5-6	TRBJ2-7	CASSLRLAGMSEQYF
TRBV9	TRBJ2-1	CASSVYYNEQFF
TRBV19	TRBJ2-3	CASSMGSGRSDTQYF
TRBV14	TRBJ2-5	CASSQPTGGPGTQYF
TRBV29-1	TRBJ2-7	CSALAGDYEQYF
TRBV7-9	TRBJ2-7	CASSLSGRGPYEQYF
TRBV29-1	TRBJ1-1	CSVDQGGNTEAFF
TRBV20-1	TRBJ1-5	CSAQRGQPQHF
TRBV2	TRBJ2-1	CASNLAGRGEQFF
TRBV27	TRBJ2-3	CASRSPLDTQYF
TRBV27	TRBJ1-4	CASTRQIGIMGEKLFF
TRBV28	TRBJ2-7	CASSSRDRLTYEQYF
TRBV12-5	TRBJ2-1	CASGLVIAGDNEQFF
TRBV7-2	TRBJ2-1	CASSLFLADEQFF
TRBV24-1	TRBJ2-7	CATSGGHPYEQYF
TRBV7-2	TRBJ2-7	CASSASGVDYEQYF
TRBV5-1	TRBJ1-1	CASSPDPSEAAFF
TRBV5-8	TRBJ2-3	CASSFQTSVLGDTQYF